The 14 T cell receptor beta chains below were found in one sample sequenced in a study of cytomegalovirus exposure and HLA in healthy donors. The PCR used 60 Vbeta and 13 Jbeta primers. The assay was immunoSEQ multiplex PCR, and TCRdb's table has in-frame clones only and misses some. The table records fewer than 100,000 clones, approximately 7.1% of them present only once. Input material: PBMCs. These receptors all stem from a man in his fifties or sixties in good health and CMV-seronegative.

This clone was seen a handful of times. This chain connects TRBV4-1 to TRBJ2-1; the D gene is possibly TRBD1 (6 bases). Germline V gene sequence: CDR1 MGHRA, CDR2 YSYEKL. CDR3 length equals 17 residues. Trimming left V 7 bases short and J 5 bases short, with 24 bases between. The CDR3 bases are TGCGCCAGCAACCTAGGGTTGGGGGCCCGGACGAACAATGAGCAGTTCTTC. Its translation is CASNLGLGARTNNEQFF.

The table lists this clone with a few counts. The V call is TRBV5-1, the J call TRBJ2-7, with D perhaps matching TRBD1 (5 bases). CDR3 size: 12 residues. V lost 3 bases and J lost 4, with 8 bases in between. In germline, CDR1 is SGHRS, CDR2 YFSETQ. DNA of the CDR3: TGCGCCAGCAGCTCGGCAGGGTACGAGCAGTACTTC. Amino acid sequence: CASSSAGYEQYF.

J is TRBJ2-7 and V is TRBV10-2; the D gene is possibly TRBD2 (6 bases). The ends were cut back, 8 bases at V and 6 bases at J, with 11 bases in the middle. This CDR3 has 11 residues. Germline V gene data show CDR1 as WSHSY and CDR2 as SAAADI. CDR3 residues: CASEGGSEQYF. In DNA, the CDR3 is TGCGCCAGCGAGGGAGGCTCCGAGCAGTACTTC.

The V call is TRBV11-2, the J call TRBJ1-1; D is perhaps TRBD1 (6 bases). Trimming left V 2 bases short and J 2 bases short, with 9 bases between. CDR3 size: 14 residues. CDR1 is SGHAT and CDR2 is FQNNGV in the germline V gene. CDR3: CASSLRQVNTEAFF. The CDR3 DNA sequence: TGTGCCAGCAGCTTAAGACAGGTAAACACTGAAGCTTTCTTT.

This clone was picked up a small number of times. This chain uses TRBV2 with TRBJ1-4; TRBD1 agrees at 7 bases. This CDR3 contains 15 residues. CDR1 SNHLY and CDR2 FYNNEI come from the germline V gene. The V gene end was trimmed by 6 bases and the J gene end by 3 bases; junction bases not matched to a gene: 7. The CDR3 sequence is CASRTQGLSNEKLFF. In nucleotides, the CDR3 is TGTGCCAGCAGGACACAGGGGTTGTCTAATGAAAAACTGTTTTTT. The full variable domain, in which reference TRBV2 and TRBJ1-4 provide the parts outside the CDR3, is EPEVTQTPSHQVTQMGQEVILRCVPISNHLYFYWYRQILGQKVEFLVSFYNNEISEKSEIFDDQFSVERPDGSNFTLKIRSTKLEDSAMYFCASRTQGLSNEKLFFGSGTQLSVL.

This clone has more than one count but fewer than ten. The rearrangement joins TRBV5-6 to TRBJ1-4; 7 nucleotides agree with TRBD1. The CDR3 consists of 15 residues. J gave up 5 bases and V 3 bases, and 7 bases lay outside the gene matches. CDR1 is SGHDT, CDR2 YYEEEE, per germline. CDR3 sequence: CASSYGTAKNEKLFF. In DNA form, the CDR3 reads TGTGCCAGCAGCTACGGGACAGCAAAGAATGAAAAACTGTTTTTT.

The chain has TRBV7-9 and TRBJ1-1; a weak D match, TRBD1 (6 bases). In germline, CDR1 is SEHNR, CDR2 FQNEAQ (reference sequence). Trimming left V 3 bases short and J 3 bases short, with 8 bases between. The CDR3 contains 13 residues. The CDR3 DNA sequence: TGTGCCAGCAGCTTGGGGGCCCACACTGAAGCTTTCTTT. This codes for CASSLGAHTEAFF.

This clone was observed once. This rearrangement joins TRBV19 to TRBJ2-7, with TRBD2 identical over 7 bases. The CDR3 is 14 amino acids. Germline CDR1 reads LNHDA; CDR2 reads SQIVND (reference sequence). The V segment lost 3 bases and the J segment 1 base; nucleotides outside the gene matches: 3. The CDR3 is CASSIGEGSYEQYF. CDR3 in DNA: TGTGCCAGTAGTATCGGGGAGGGATCCTACGAGCAGTACTTC.

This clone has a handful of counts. The CDR3 DNA sequence: TGTGCCAGCAGCACCGACACATACACCGGGGAGCTGTTTTTT. This sequence encodes CASSTDTYTGELFF. The V call is TRBV6-5, the J call TRBJ2-2; no clear D. The ends were cut back, 6 bases at V and 3 bases at J, with 11 bases in the middle. The germline gives CDR1 MNHEY, CDR2 SVGAGI. This CDR3 is 14 amino acids long.

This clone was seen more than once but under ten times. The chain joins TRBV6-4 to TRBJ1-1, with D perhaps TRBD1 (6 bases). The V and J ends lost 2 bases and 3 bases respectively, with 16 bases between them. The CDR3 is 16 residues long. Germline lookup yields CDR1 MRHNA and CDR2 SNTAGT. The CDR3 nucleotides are TGTGCCAGCAGTGACCGGGCTGTCAGGGGATACACTGAAGCTTTCTTT. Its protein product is CASSDRAVRGYTEAFF.

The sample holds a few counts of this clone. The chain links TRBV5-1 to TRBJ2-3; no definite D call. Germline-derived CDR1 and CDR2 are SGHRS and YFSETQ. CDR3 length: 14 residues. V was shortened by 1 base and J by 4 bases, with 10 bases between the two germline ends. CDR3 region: CASSLWRIADTQYF. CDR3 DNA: TGCGCCAGCAGCTTGTGGAGAATAGCAGATACGCAGTATTTT.

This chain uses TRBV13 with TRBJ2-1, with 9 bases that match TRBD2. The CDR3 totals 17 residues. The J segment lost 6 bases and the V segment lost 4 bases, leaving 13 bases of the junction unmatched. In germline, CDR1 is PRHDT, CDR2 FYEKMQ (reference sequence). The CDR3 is CASSSLYSGSVPNEQFF. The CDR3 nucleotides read TGTGCCAGCAGCTCCCTATATAGCGGGAGTGTCCCCAATGAGCAGTTCTTC.

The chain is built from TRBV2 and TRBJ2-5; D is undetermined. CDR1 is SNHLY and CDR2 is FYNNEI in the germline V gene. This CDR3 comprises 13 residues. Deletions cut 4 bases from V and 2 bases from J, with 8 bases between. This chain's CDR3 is CASSGNGQETQYF. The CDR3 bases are TGTGCCAGCAGTGGCAACGGTCAAGAGACCCAGTACTTC.

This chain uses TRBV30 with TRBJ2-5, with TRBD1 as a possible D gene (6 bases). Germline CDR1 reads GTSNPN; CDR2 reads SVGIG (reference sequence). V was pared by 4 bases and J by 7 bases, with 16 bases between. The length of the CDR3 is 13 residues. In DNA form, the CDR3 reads TGTGCCTGGACGATCCAGGGGTCTGGGACCCAGTACTTC. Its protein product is CAWTIQGSGTQYF.